The 14 T cell receptor beta chains reported below all come from one sample, sequenced in a study of cytomegalovirus exposure and HLA in healthy donors. PCR involved 60 Vbeta and 13 Jbeta primers. Method: immunoSEQ multiplex PCR; TCRdb's copy keeps in-frame clones and lacks some. The sample consists of 150,000 to 200,000 clones, about 79% of them appearing once. Sequenced input: PBMCs. The receptors originated from a woman between 45 and 65 years old in good health and CMV-seronegative.

This clone was detected once. The chain joins TRBV6-6 to TRBJ1-2; D might be TRBD1 (6 bases). Germline assignment: CDR1 MNHNY and CDR2 SVGAGI (reference sequence). The CDR3 consists of 15 residues. V lost 2 bases and J lost 0, with 10 bases in between. CDR3 protein: CASSYGGTTNYGYTF. The CDR3 DNA follows: TGTGCCAGCAGTTACGGGGGCACTACTAACTATGGCTACACCTTC.

The rearrangement joins TRBV27 to TRBJ2-2; 8 positions match TRBD1. CDR3 length: 14 residues. The germline V gene has CDR1 MNHEY and CDR2 SMNVEV (reference sequence). J gave up 1 base and V 6 bases, and 1 base lay outside the gene matches. This CDR3 is CASRGTGNTGELFF. The CDR3 region has the DNA TGTGCCAGCAGGGGGACAGGGAACACCGGGGAGCTGTTTTTT.

V and J are TRBV4-1 and TRBJ2-7; 10 bases fit TRBD1. Germline CDR1 and CDR2: MGHRA and YSYEKL. The CDR3 has 13 residues. With V trimmed by 6 bases and J by 4 bases, 3 bases remained unmatched. The CDR3 DNA sequence: TGCGCCAGCAGGGGGACAGGGGAATACGAGCAGTACTTC. Its protein product is CASRGTGEYEQYF.

CDR3: CASSPRGPPVADTQYF. CDR3 bases: TGTGCCAGCTCCCCCCGAGGTCCGCCGGTCGCAGATACGCAGTATTTT. The chain is built from TRBV18 and TRBJ2-3; D is ambiguous. CDR1 is KGHSH, CDR2 LQKENI, per germline. The CDR3 contains 16 residues. V was cut by 6 bases and J by 4 bases, with 20 bases left in between. The full variable domain, rest sourced from reference TRBV18 and TRBJ2-3, is NAGVMQNPRHLVRRRGQEARLRCSPMKGHSHVYWYRQLPEEGLKFMVYLQKENIIDESGMPKERFSAEFPKEGPSILRIQQVVRGDSAAYFCASSPRGPPVADTQYFGPGTRLTVL.

This clone was found a few times. The chain couples TRBV7-2 to TRBJ2-3; TRBD2 might be the D (5 bases). The V gene's germline CDR1 is SGHTA and CDR2 FQGNSA. The CDR3 is 13 residues long. The V and J ends lost 6 bases and 1 base respectively, with 8 bases between them. The CDR3 is CASRVSGTDTQYF. Here the CDR3 DNA reads TGTGCCAGCAGGGTTAGCGGCACAGATACGCAGTATTTT.

The CDR3 sequence: CASSLGPAGGQSNEQFF. The CDR3 nucleotides are TGCGCCAGCAGCTTGGGTCCAGCGGGAGGGCAGAGCAATGAGCAGTTCTTC. J is TRBJ2-1 and V is TRBV5-1, with TRBD2 matching 10 bases. After removal of 0 bases from V and 6 bases from J, the junction contained 9 bases not matched to a gene. Germline CDR1 reads SGHRS; CDR2 reads YFSETQ. This CDR3 is 17 amino acids long.

The V gene is TRBV11-2, the J gene TRBJ2-5; D remains ambiguous. V was clipped by 3 bases and J by 3 bases, with 11 bases between them. Germline-derived CDR1 and CDR2 are SGHAT and FQNNGV. The CDR3 sequence is 14 residues long. The CDR3: CASSLLKQKETQYF. The CDR3 nucleotides read TGTGCCAGCAGCTTGTTGAAACAGAAAGAGACCCAGTACTTC.

In DNA, the CDR3 is TGCGCCAGCAGCCCCCGATCTGGACTAGCGGGGGGCGAGCAGTACTTC. Protein product: CASSPRSGLAGGEQYF. This chain connects TRBV4-1 to TRBJ2-7; 14 bases map to TRBD2. The V and J ends lost 4 bases and 6 bases, in that order; junction bases with no gene match: 8. Germline values: CDR1 MGHRA, CDR2 YSYEKL. This CDR3 contains 16 residues.

The chain links TRBV6-5 to TRBJ1-3; D unclear. CDR3 length equals 14 residues. Germline V lookup: CDR1 MNHEY, CDR2 SVGAGI. With 6 bases removed from V and 4 bases from J, the gap between germline ends came to 13 bases. The CDR3 spells CASSRPGRGNTIYF. The CDR3 DNA sequence: TGTGCCAGCAGCCGCCCGGGAAGGGGAAACACCATATATTTT.

V gene TRBV6-5 combines with J gene TRBJ2-3; tentatively, D is TRBD2 (6 bases). This CDR3 region has 14 residues. The germline V gene encodes CDR1 MNHEY and CDR2 SVGAGI. V lost 5 bases and J lost 4, with 13 bases in between. The CDR3 loop reads CASSKTSTADTQYF. The CDR3 coding sequence is TGTGCCAGCAGTAAGACTAGTACGGCAGATACGCAGTATTTT.

The rearrangement joins TRBV5-6 to TRBJ1-4, with D perhaps TRBD1 (6 bases). The CDR3 is 16 amino acids. V lost 2 bases, J lost 6 bases, and 17 bases lay in between. CDR1 and CDR2 from the germline V gene are SGHDT and YYEEEE. The CDR3 bases are TGTGCCAGCAGCTTTGGCACAGGGACCTTGGATGAAAAACTGTTTTTT. It specifies CASSFGTGTLDEKLFF.

This clone was seen just once. The chain joins TRBV5-4 to TRBJ2-4; 9 bases are shared with TRBD1. Germline CDR1 and CDR2: SGHNT and YYREEE (reference sequence). Germline trimming cut 0 bases from V and 0 bases from J; bases unmatched to any gene: 7. The CDR3 runs 18 residues. CDR3 sequence (DNA): TGTGCCAGCAGCTTGGGACAGGGGGGGAAACTAGCCAAAAACATTCAGTACTTC. Its protein product is CASSLGQGGKLAKNIQYF. Supplemented by reference TRBV5-4 and TRBJ2-4, the full variable domain reads ETGVTQSPTHLIKTRGQQVTLRCSSQSGHNTVSWYQQALGQGPQFIFQYYREEENGRGNFPPRFSGLQFPNYSSELNVNALELDDSALYLCASSLGQGGKLAKNIQYFGAGTRLSVL.

The chain couples TRBV4-3 to TRBJ1-4; unclear D gene. In germline, CDR1 is LGHNA, CDR2 YSLEER. The V end was cut by 3 bases, the J end by 8 bases, with 16 bases between. The CDR3 totals 15 residues. As DNA, the CDR3 is TGCGCCAGCAGCCAGGCGGCCGCCGGGAAAGAAAAACTGTTTTTT. As protein: CASSQAAAGKEKLFF.

This rearrangement joins TRBV29-1 to TRBJ2-3; possible D gene TRBD1, 5 bases. The germline V gene has CDR1 SQVTM and CDR2 ANQGSEA. V was trimmed by 6 bases and J by 2 bases, leaving 15 bases between them. The CDR3 runs 14 residues. The CDR3 spells CSVADRQTTDTQYF. CDR3 sequence (DNA): TGCAGCGTCGCCGACCGACAGACCACAGATACGCAGTATTTT.